A single sample gave rise to the 11 T cell receptor beta chains below, sequenced in a study of T cell responses to AZD1222 COVID-19 vaccine. The repertoire was sequenced with immunoSEQ multiplex PCR; TCRdb's copy has only in-frame clones and lacks some. The table shows 90,000 to 150,000 clones, with 70% to 90% occurring only once. The sample was peripheral blood, taken on day 0 of AZD1222 vaccination. These receptors were collected from an adult in good health.

The chain has TRBV27 and TRBJ1-4; D remains ambiguous. CDR1 MNHEY and CDR2 SMNVEV come from the germline V gene (reference sequence). V lost 0 bases and J lost 7, with 6 bases in between. The CDR3 has 13 residues. The chain's CDR3 is CASSLSSPEKLFF. The CDR3 DNA reads TGTGCCAGCAGTTTATCGAGTCCTGAAAAACTGTTTTTT.

This clone was observed once. This CDR3 reads CASSLGPTNEKLFF. The CDR3 region has the DNA TGTGCCAGCAGCTTAGGGCCGACTAATGAAAAACTGTTTTTT. J is TRBJ1-4 and V is TRBV5-4, with D hard to call. The length of the CDR3 is 14 residues. Trimming removed 2 bases at V and 2 bases at J, with 7 bases between. Germline CDR1 reads SGHNT; CDR2 reads YYREEE (reference sequence).

V usage is TRBV6-5 and J usage is TRBJ2-7; 9 nucleotides line up with TRBD1. This CDR3 is built from 15 residues. Losses at the gene ends were 6 bases for V and 2 bases for J; bases not matched to a gene: 8. The germline CDR1 and CDR2 sequences are MNHEY and SVGAGI. CDR3 amino acids: CASRPGTGSTYEQYF. In nucleotides, the CDR3 is TGTGCCAGCAGACCCGGGACAGGGTCAACCTACGAGCAGTACTTC.

The V call is TRBV28, the J call TRBJ2-3, with 8 positions matching TRBD1. Germline V gene sequence: CDR1 MDHEN, CDR2 SYDVKM. Trimming cost V 8 bases and J 3 bases; bases outside gene matches: 7. The CDR3 spans 14 residues. This chain's CDR3 is CASLGQGGTDTQYF. The CDR3 DNA is TGTGCCAGCCTCGGACAGGGTGGGACAGATACGCAGTATTTT.

This chain links TRBV15 with TRBJ2-1; no reliable D call. CDR3 length equals 18 residues. V lost 0 bases, J lost 1 base, and 16 bases lay in between. Germline CDR1 reads LNHNV; CDR2 reads YYDKDF (reference sequence). The CDR3 DNA is TGTGCCACCAGCAGAGAAGTGGCAGTTTCTTCGTCCTACAATGAGCAGTTCTTC. Residues: CATSREVAVSSSYNEQFF.

The rearrangement links TRBV4-1 to TRBJ2-2; 10 nucleotides line up with TRBD1. The length of the CDR3 is 14 residues. Looked up from germline, CDR1 is MGHRA and CDR2 is YSYEKL. V shed 3 bases and J 7 bases; nucleotides not matched to a gene: 2. Here the CDR3 reads CASSHGQGGGELFF. The CDR3 DNA reads as TGCGCCAGCAGCCACGGACAGGGGGGCGGGGAGCTGTTTTTT.

V gene TRBV10-2 combines with J gene TRBJ1-5; tentative D call: TRBD1 (6 bases). CDR1 WSHSY and CDR2 SAAADI come from the germline V gene. Between the trimmed V and J ends, which lost 1 base and 8 bases, there was a span of 12 bases. This CDR3 region has 14 residues. CDR3 in amino acids: CASSEFGGLEPQHF. The CDR3 DNA is TGCGCCAGCAGTGAGTTTGGGGGGCTCGAGCCCCAGCATTTT.

This chain uses TRBV7-3 with TRBJ2-3; D might be TRBD1 (6 bases). This CDR3 contains 14 residues. Trimming removed 3 bases at V and 0 bases at J, with 7 bases between. The germline V gene encodes CDR1 SGHTA and CDR2 FQGTGA. Written as DNA, the CDR3 is TGTGCCAGCAGCTTTCAGGGGAGCACAGATACGCAGTATTTT. Residues: CASSFQGSTDTQYF. Supplemented by reference TRBV7-3 and TRBJ2-3, the full variable domain reads GAGVSQTPSNKVTEKGKYVELRCDPISGHTALYWYRQSLGQGPEFLIYFQGTGAADDSGLPNDRFFAVRPEGSVSTLKIQRTERGDSAVYLCASSFQGSTDTQYFGPGTRLTVL.

This clone was detected once. The J gene is TRBJ1-4, the V gene TRBV5-6; no firm D call. Per germline, CDR1 SGHDT and CDR2 YYEEEE. Trimming took 4 bases from V and 0 from J, leaving 7 bases between them. The CDR3 runs to 14 residues. CDR3 nucleotides: TGTGCCAGCAGCAAGATTGCAACTAATGAAAAACTGTTTTTT. The encoded protein is CASSKIATNEKLFF.

J is TRBJ2-7 and V is TRBV27, with 8 nucleotides matching TRBD2. Germline loops: CDR1 MNHEY, CDR2 SMNVEV (reference sequence). The CDR3 contains 14 residues. V gave up 5 bases and J gave up 3 bases; unmatched junction bases: 6. CDR3 sequence (DNA): TGTGCCAGCAGTGACGGGAGGGCCGTCTACGAGCAGTACTTC. It encodes CASSDGRAVYEQYF.

The chain carries TRBV28 and TRBJ1-1; no clear D gene. Germline CDR1 MDHEN, CDR2 SYDVKM. This CDR3 comprises 12 residues. The V end was cut by 10 bases, the J end by 1 base, with 10 bases between. For the CDR3, the DNA is TGTGCCACTATCTGGCGGAACACTGAAGCTTTCTTT. It specifies CATIWRNTEAFF. Using reference TRBV28 and TRBJ1-1 for the parts outside the CDR3, the full variable domain is DVKVTQSSRYLVKRTGEKVFLECVQDMDHENMFWYRQDPGLGLRLIYFSYDVKMKEKGDIPEGYSVSREKKERFSLILESASTNQTSMYLCATIWRNTEAFFGQGTRLTVV.